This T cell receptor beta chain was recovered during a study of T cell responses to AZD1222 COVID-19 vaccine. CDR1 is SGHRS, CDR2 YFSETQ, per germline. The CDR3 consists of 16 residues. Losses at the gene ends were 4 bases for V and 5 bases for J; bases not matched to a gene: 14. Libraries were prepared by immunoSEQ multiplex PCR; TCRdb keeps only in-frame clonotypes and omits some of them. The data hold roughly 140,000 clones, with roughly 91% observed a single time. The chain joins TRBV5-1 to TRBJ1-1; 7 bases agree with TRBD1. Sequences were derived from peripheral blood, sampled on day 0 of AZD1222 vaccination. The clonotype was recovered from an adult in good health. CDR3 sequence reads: CASSPGRFGQVTEAFF. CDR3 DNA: TGCGCCAGCAGCCCAGGTCGGTTCGGACAGGTTACTGAAGCTTTCTTT.